The subject of this entry is one T cell receptor (beta chain). This record comes from a study of blood T cell repertoires in COVID-19. About the study: Whether acute or convalescent, the COVID-19 samples came from the United States, Italy and Spain. PBMCs, B-cell-depleted T cells, or T cells provided the cDNA or gDNA that made up the material.

The CDR3 runs 16 residues. The ends lost 4 bases at V and 0 bases at J; junction bases unmatched: 7. Germline CDR1 is SGHNT and CDR2 is YYREEE (reference sequence). In the source study's methods: Amplification of reference gene primers provided the estimated nucleated cell counts. Produced via immunoSEQ multiplex PCR; TCRdb's table is partial and in-frame only. Clone size and V and J calls were adopted from that table, with D and trimming inferred from the DNA. The data hold 130,000 or so clones, with about 89% observed a single time. This clonotype was sampled from a man aged 45-65 years with active or convalescent COVID-19. Sequencing was performed on peripheral blood. The chain employs TRBV5-4 and TRBJ2-1; 7 bases are shared with TRBD1. Written as DNA, the CDR3 is TGTGCCAGCAGCCGACGGGACAGCAGCTCCTACAATGAGCAGTTCTTC. It codes for CASSRRDSSSYNEQFF.